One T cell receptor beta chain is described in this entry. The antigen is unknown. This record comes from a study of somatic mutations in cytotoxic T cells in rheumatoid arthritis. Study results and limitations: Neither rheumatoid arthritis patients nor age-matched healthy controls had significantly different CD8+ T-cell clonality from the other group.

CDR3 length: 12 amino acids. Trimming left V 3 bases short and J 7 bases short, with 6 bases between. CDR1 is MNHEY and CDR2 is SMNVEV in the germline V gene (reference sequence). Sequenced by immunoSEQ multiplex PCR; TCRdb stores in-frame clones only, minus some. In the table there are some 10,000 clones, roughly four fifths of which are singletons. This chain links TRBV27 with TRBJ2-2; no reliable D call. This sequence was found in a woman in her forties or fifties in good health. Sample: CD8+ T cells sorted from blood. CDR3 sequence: CASSFPFGELFF. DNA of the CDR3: TGTGCCAGCAGTTTCCCCTTCGGGGAGCTGTTTTTT.